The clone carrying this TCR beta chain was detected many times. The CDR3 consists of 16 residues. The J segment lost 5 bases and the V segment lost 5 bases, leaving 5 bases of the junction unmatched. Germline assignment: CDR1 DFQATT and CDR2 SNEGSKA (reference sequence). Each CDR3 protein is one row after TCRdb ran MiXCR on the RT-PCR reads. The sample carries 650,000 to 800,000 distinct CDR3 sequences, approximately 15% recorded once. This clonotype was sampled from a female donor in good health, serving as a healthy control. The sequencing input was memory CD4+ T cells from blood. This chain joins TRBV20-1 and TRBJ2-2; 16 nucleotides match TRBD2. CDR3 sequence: CSAGTSGGAGTGELFF. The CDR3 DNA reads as TGCAGTGCTGGGACTAGCGGGGGGGCCGGGACCGGGGAGCTGTTTTTT.